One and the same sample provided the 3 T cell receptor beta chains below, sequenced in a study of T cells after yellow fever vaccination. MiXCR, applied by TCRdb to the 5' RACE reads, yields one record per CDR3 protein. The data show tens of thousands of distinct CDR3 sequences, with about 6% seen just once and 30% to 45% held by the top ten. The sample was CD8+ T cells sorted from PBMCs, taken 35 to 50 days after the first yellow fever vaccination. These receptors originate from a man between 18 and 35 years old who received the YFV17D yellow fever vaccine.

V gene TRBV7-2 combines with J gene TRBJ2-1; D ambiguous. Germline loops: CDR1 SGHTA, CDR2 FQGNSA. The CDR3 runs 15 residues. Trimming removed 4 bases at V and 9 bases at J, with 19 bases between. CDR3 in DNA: TGTGCCAGCAGCTCTTCCCCACCAACCGTCGGTGAGCAGTTCTTC. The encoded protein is CASSSSPPTVGEQFF.

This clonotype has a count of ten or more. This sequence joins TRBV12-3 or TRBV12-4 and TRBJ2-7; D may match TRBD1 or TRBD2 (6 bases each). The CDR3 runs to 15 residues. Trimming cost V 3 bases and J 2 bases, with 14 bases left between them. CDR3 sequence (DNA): TGTGCCAGCAGTTTTTGGGGGGCTCCCACCTACGAGCAGTACTTC. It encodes CASSFWGAPTYEQYF.

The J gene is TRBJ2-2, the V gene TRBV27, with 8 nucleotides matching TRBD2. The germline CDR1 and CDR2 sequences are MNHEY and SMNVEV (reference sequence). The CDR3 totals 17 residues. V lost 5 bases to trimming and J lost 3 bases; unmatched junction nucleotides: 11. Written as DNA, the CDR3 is TGTGCCAGCAGTCTCGACCCCGGCGGGAGGCACACCGGGGAGCTGTTTTTT. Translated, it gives CASSLDPGGRHTGELFF.